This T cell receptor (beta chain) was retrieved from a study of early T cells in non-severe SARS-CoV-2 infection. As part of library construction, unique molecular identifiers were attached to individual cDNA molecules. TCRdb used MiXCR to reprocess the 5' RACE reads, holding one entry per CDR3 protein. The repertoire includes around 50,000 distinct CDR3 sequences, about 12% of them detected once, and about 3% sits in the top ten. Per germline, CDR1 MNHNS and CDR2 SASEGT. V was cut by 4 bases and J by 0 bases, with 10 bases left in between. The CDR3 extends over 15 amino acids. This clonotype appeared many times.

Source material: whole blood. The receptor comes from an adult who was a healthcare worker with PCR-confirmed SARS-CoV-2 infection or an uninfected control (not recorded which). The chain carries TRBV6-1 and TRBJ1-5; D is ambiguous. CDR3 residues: CASSVMINSNQPQHF. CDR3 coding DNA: TGTGCCAGCAGTGTTATGATCAATAGCAATCAGCCCCAGCATTTT.